This entry features one T cell receptor (beta chain) sequence. The CDR3 has 19 amino acids. V was clipped by 4 bases and J by 4 bases; unmatched bases: 15. Germline CDR1 is LGHNA and CDR2 is YSLEER. This specimen comes from a study of response to subunit inactivated influenza vaccine. MiXCR, run by TCRdb on the RT-PCR reads, gives a single entry per CDR3 protein. The repertoire holds 650,000 or so distinct CDR3 sequences, with less than 15% as singletons. The TCR originated in a man in his forties or fifties who received an inactivated influenza vaccine. This chain connects TRBV4-3 to TRBJ2-5; 13 positions match TRBD2. The source was PBMCs from blood, collected about 14 days before vaccination. DNA for the CDR3: TGCGCCAGCAGCCGCAAACTAGCGGGAGGGGTTGATACCAGAGAGACCCAGTACTTC. This codes for CASSRKLAGGVDTRETQYF.